The clone carrying this T cell receptor (beta chain) has just a few counts. Its antigen remains unidentified. The CDR3 is 15 amino acids. Sequenced by immunoSEQ multiplex PCR; TCRdb stores in-frame clones only, minus some. The table has 45,000 to 65,000 clones, approximately 80% seen once. The data originate from a study of T cell responses to AZD1222 COVID-19 vaccine. General study points: Only after the peak T cell response were repertoires sampled. The study found Spike-specific TCR breadth and depth rose after two AZD1222 doses.

This chain joins TRBV21-1 and TRBJ2-7; the table's D call TRBD1 went unverified against the DNA. TRBV21-1 is a pseudogene. The sequenced sample was peripheral blood, obtained 28 days after the second AZD1222 dose. This clonotype was obtained from an adult who received the AZD1222 COVID-19 vaccine. The CDR3 spells CASRVPRGSSYEQYF. DNA for the CDR3: TGTGCCAGCAGGGTCCCTAGGGGTTCCTCCTACGAGCAGTACTTC.